The 23 T cell receptor beta chains in this list originate from one sample, sequenced in a study of graft-versus-host responses after intestinal transplantation. The table came from immunoSEQ multiplex PCR; TCRdb's copy has only in-frame clones and leaves some out. Here the sample spans around 100,000 clones, 93% being singletons. No antigen has been assigned to these receptors. Sequencing was performed on unstimulated CD8+ T cells sorted from spleen or lymph node cells, taken before intestinal transplant. These TCRs come from a human donor who received an intestinal transplant.

The chain couples TRBV6-6 to TRBJ2-7; the match to TRBD1 covers 7 bases. The CDR3 has 12 residues. Germline values: CDR1 MNHNY, CDR2 SVGAGI (reference sequence). V gave up 6 bases and J gave up 6 bases; unmatched junction bases: 5. The CDR3 region has the DNA TGTGCCAGCAGCCCAGACAGGGCCGAGCAGTACTTC. Translation: CASSPDRAEQYF.

This clone was found once. V is TRBV6-1 and J is TRBJ1-5, with TRBD1 as a possible D gene (5 bases). Germline V gene data show CDR1 as MNHNS and CDR2 as SASEGT. The CDR3 extends over 16 amino acids. V was trimmed by 1 base and J by 0 bases, leaving 10 bases between them. CDR3 in amino acids: CASSEGPGYSNQPQHF. As DNA, the CDR3 is TGTGCCAGCAGTGAAGGACCAGGGTATAGCAATCAGCCCCAGCATTTT.

The chain couples TRBV7-8 to TRBJ2-7; 9 positions match TRBD1. The CDR3 is made up of 15 amino acids. Looked up from germline, CDR1 is SGHVS and CDR2 is FQNEAQ. With 5 bases clipped from V and 7 bases from J, the junction kept 12 bases outside the gene matches. The CDR3 loop reads CASSLNSQGAWEQYF. For the CDR3, the DNA is TGTGCCAGCAGCCTCAACTCACAGGGGGCCTGGGAGCAGTACTTC.

The J gene is TRBJ2-1, the V gene TRBV5-8; 9 bases align to TRBD1. Looked up from germline, CDR1 is SGHTS and CDR2 is YDEGEE. V lost 2 bases, J lost 6 bases, and 9 bases stayed unmatched. This CDR3 contains 16 residues. The CDR3 bases are TGTGCCAGCAGCTTAGGTCTGGGGGACAGGGTCAATGAGCAGTTCTTC. Translation gives CASSLGLGDRVNEQFF.

The V gene is TRBV4-2, the J gene TRBJ2-2, with TRBD2 matching 8 bases. Germline loops: CDR1 LGHNA, CDR2 YNFKEQ. The V and J ends lost 0 bases and 3 bases, in that order; junction bases with no gene match: 3. CDR3 length equals 16 residues. The DNA of the CDR3 is TGTGCCAGCAGCCAAGACCCAGCGGGGGACACCGGGGAGCTGTTTTTT. This encodes CASSQDPAGDTGELFF.

The V gene is TRBV5-4, the J gene TRBJ2-7, with TRBD1 matching 10 bases. This CDR3 comprises 15 residues. Trimming took 1 base from V and 5 from J; bases not matched to a gene: 6. Germline loops: CDR1 SGHNT, CDR2 YYREEE (reference sequence). CDR3 residues: CASSLSRGTGDEQYF. The CDR3 DNA reads as TGTGCCAGCAGCTTGAGTCGAGGGACAGGGGACGAGCAGTACTTC.

This chain connects TRBV2 to TRBJ2-7, with 10 nucleotides matching TRBD2. From germline, CDR1 is SNHLY and CDR2 FYNNEI. CDR3 length: 15 residues. J gave up 0 bases and V 8 bases, and 7 bases lay outside the gene matches. CDR3 sequence (DNA): TGTGCCAGCGGGACTAGCGATAACAGCTCCTACGAGCAGTACTTC. Translation: CASGTSDNSSYEQYF.

This clone has just one count. The chain recombines TRBV4-1 with TRBJ2-3; 9 nucleotides match TRBD1. V shed 3 bases, J shed 2 bases, and the junction held 6 bases outside the gene matches. The CDR3 is made up of 16 amino acids. The germline gives CDR1 MGHRA, CDR2 YSYEKL. CDR3 amino acids: CASSHLQGAPTDTQYF. DNA for the CDR3: TGCGCCAGCAGCCACCTACAGGGGGCCCCCACAGATACGCAGTATTTT.

The chain combines TRBV6-5 with TRBJ1-4, with D uncertain. V was clipped by 5 bases and J by 7 bases, with 11 bases between them. The CDR3 loop spans 13 amino acids. From germline, CDR1 is MNHEY and CDR2 SVGAGI. CDR3 in amino acids: CASSPPDGEKLFF. CDR3 in DNA: TGTGCCAGCAGTCCGCCCGATGGTGAAAAACTGTTTTTT.

The V call is TRBV7-9, the J call TRBJ2-7; 8 nucleotides match TRBD1. Germline CDR1 and CDR2: SEHNR and FQNEAQ (reference sequence). The ends lost 4 bases at V and 2 bases at J; junction bases unmatched: 10. The CDR3 contains 16 residues. The CDR3 here is CASSSGTGRVPYEQYF. CDR3 sequence (DNA): TGTGCCAGCAGCTCGGGGACAGGACGGGTTCCCTACGAGCAGTACTTC.

This clone was found once. DNA of the CDR3: TGTGCCAGTAGAGGAGGGTACGACGAGCAGTACTTC. Amino acids: CASRGGYDEQYF. V and J are TRBV19 and TRBJ2-7; the D gene is possibly TRBD2 (6 bases). CDR1 and CDR2 (germline): LNHDA, SQIVND (reference sequence). Between the trimmed V and J ends, which lost 6 bases and 5 bases, there was a span of 11 bases. The CDR3 is 12 amino acids.

V usage is TRBV27 and J usage is TRBJ1-1, with a possible D match to TRBD1 (5 bases). CDR3 length: 15 residues. Trimming shortened V by 3 bases and J by 1 base, and 12 bases separated the two germline ends. Per germline, CDR1 MNHEY and CDR2 SMNVEV (reference sequence). The CDR3 region is CASSLQGWGNTEAFF. The CDR3 DNA follows: TGTGCCAGCAGTTTGCAGGGATGGGGGAACACTGAAGCTTTCTTT.

This clone has a single count. The chain employs TRBV6-1 and TRBJ2-5, with a tentative D call TRBD1 (5 bases). Per the germline V gene, CDR1 is MNHNS and CDR2 is SASEGT. V lost 10 bases to trimming and J lost 5 bases, with 14 bases between them. This CDR3 has 12 residues. The CDR3 DNA reads TGTGCCACGCAGGGATCGAGGGAGACCCAGTACTTC. Protein: CATQGSRETQYF.

This chain links TRBV7-2 with TRBJ2-7; TRBD2 matches 9 bases. With V trimmed by 5 bases and J by 0 bases, 17 bases remained unmatched. The CDR3 runs 19 residues. CDR1 is SGHTA and CDR2 is FQGNSA in the germline V gene. The DNA of the CDR3 is TGTGCCAGCAGCGATGCTAGCGGGGACTACCGTTATAGCTCCTACGAGCAGTACTTC. Translation: CASSDASGDYRYSSYEQYF.

The chain has TRBV2 and TRBJ2-5; possibly TRBD2 for D (7 bases). CDR3 length equals 16 residues. V was shortened by 5 bases and J by 5 bases, with 21 bases between the two germline ends. From germline, CDR1 is SNHLY and CDR2 FYNNEI. The CDR3 region has the DNA TGTGCCAGCAGTAGGGAGGGGGAAATGGGATGGGAGACCCAGTACTTC. Translation: CASSREGEMGWETQYF.

This rearrangement joins TRBV6-5 to TRBJ1-4, with D possibly TRBD1 on 6 matching bases. Trimming shortened V by 0 bases and J by 8 bases, and 10 bases separated the two germline ends. The CDR3 sequence is 14 residues long. Germline CDR1 is MNHEY and CDR2 is SVGAGI. The CDR3 DNA sequence: TGTGCCAGCAGTTACTCGAGCCAGGGGGAAAAACTGTTTTTT. Its translation: CASSYSSQGEKLFF.

V and J are TRBV18 and TRBJ2-1; D not resolved. The CDR3 extends over 14 amino acids. V was clipped by 6 bases and J by 4 bases, with 13 bases between them. Germline CDR1 is KGHSH and CDR2 is LQKENI. The CDR3 coding sequence is TGTGCCAGCTCCCCCCCCATAGGGTACAATGAGCAGTTCTTC. Encoded protein: CASSPPIGYNEQFF.

The chain carries TRBV5-1 and TRBJ1-2; TRBD1 aligns across 7 bases. Losses at the gene ends were 4 bases for V and 5 bases for J; bases not matched to a gene: 11. Germline V gene lookup returns CDR1 SGHRS and CDR2 YFSETQ. This CDR3 region has 15 residues. The CDR3 sequence: CASSPTGKVGYGYTF. In DNA form, the CDR3 reads TGCGCCAGCAGCCCGACAGGGAAAGTCGGGTATGGCTACACCTTC.

The chain's CDR3 is CASAPGSFYEQYF. CDR3 DNA sequence: TGTGCCAGCGCACCCGGTAGCTTCTACGAGCAGTACTTC. The rearrangement joins TRBV7-9 to TRBJ2-7; D gene unclear. Germline V CDR1 and CDR2: SEHNR, FQNEAQ (reference sequence). The V and J ends lost 8 bases and 3 bases respectively, with 14 bases between them. This CDR3 spans 13 amino acids.

The chain recombines TRBV12-5 with TRBJ2-7; 8 nucleotides align to TRBD1. Germline V gene sequence: CDR1 LGHNT, CDR2 FRNRAP. This CDR3 has 18 residues. With V trimmed by 5 bases and J by 0 bases, 15 bases remained unmatched. The CDR3 is CASGLPDRVGGSSYEQYF. The CDR3 DNA reads as TGTGCTAGTGGTCTACCGGACAGGGTCGGGGGATCCTCCTACGAGCAGTACTTC.

The V and J genes are TRBV5-6 and TRBJ1-2; 8 bases are shared with TRBD1. V gave up 2 bases and J gave up 7 bases; unmatched junction bases: 10. CDR3 length: 15 residues. Germline V gene sequence: CDR1 SGHDT, CDR2 YYEEEE. The CDR3, as DNA: TGTGCCAGCAGCTTTTGGGAGGACAGGGTCGTTGGCTACACCTTC. It codes for CASSFWEDRVVGYTF.

The CDR3 nucleotides are TGTGCCAGCAGCTTAGGAGCGGGGGGGCCTATATATGAGCAGTTCTTC. Protein sequence: CASSLGAGGPIYEQFF. The chain couples TRBV7-9 to TRBJ2-1; 10 bases are shared with TRBD2. J lost 8 bases, V lost 1 base, and 8 bases had no gene match. From germline, CDR1 is SEHNR and CDR2 FQNEAQ (reference sequence). This CDR3 spans 16 amino acids.

V and J are TRBV7-8 and TRBJ1-2, with unresolved D. The CDR3 runs to 14 residues. Germline loops: CDR1 SGHVS, CDR2 FQNEAQ. The ends were cut back, 1 base at V and 5 bases at J, with 11 bases in the middle. The DNA of the CDR3 is TGTGCCAGCAGCTTAGGACTGGTCGATTATGGCTACACCTTC. This encodes CASSLGLVDYGYTF. The full variable domain, in which reference TRBV7-8 and TRBJ1-2 provide the parts outside the CDR3, is GAGVSQSPRYKVAKRGQDVALRCDPISGHVSLFWYQQALGQGPEFLTYFQNEAQLDKSGLPSDRFFAERPEGSVSTLKIQRTQQEDSAVYLCASSLGLVDYGYTFGSGTRLTVV.